This T cell receptor beta chain was observed in a study of response to subunit inactivated influenza vaccine. Study-level findings and limits: New T cells are recruited in small numbers by each seasonal influenza vaccination, according to the authors' suggestion.

The table lists this clonotype with a few counts. Its antigen is as yet unknown. TCRdb reprocessed the RT-PCR reads via MiXCR and lists one record per CDR3 protein. Of fewer than 750,000 distinct CDR3 sequences in the sample, approximately 15% were seen once. Germline CDR1 reads MNHEY; CDR2 reads SMNVEV (reference sequence). The CDR3 has 13 residues. J gave up 6 bases and V 5 bases, and 4 bases lay outside the gene matches. The gene calls are TRBV27 and TRBJ1-5; TRBD1 matches 7 bases. The sample consisted of PBMCs from blood, taken approximately 13 days after vaccination. This clonotype was sampled from a man aged 45-65 years who received an inactivated influenza vaccine. In DNA form, the CDR3 reads TGTGCCAGCAGTGTTAACAGGGGTCAGCCCCAGCATTTT. Translation: CASSVNRGQPQHF.